Listed below are T cell receptor beta chains from one sample, sequenced in a study of vaccination effects on CD4 cells after COVID-19. These receptors lack a known antigen. Repertoires were generated with immunoSEQ multiplex PCR, while TCRdb's copy carries only in-frame clones and drops some. Here the sample spans tens of thousands of clones, around 72% being singletons. Sequencing used CD4+ T cells from PBMCs cultured with SARS-CoV-2 spike peptides, obtained before COVID-19 vaccination. Every receptor here comes from a human donor who received a COVID-19 vaccine. The CDR3 runs from the conserved cysteine through the conserved F or W. D genes are given only for firm matches. Size is omitted from some rows. Given values are once, few, many or a class for expanded clones.

abundance: NA
v_gene: TRBV7-8
d_gene: TRBD1
j_gene: TRBJ1-1
CDR3aa: CASSLAEQGGTEAFF
CDR3nt: TGTGCCAGCAGCTTAGCGGAGCAGGGGGGCACTGAAGCTTTCTTT

abundance: NA
v_gene: TRBV7-2
d_gene: NA
j_gene: TRBJ1-1
CDR3aa: CASSPQTDTEAFF
CDR3nt: TGTGCCAGCAGCCCTCAGACAGACACTGAAGCTTTCTTT

abundance: NA
v_gene: TRBV28
d_gene: TRBD2
j_gene: TRBJ2-7
CDR3aa: CASGLGYEQYF
CDR3nt: TGTGCCAGCGGACTAGGTTACGAGCAGTACTTC

abundance: NA
v_gene: TRBV4-2
d_gene: NA
j_gene: TRBJ2-5
CDR3aa: CASSQEGLAETQYF
CDR3nt: TGTGCCAGCAGCCAAGAAGGTCTAGCGGAGACCCAGTACTTC

abundance: NA
v_gene: TRBV4-2
d_gene: NA
j_gene: TRBJ1-2
CDR3aa: CASSQGNRANYGYTF
CDR3nt: TGTGCCAGCAGCCAAGGTAACAGGGCTAACTATGGCTACACCTTC

abundance: once
v_gene: TRBV2
d_gene: NA
j_gene: TRBJ2-4
CDR3aa: CASKPDSGGPAKNIQYF
CDR3nt: TGTGCCAGCAAGCCCGACTCAGGGGGGCCAGCCAAAAACATTCAGTACTTC

abundance: NA
v_gene: TRBV5-4
d_gene: TRBD2
j_gene: TRBJ2-7
CDR3aa: CASSVGLAASYEQYF
CDR3nt: TGTGCCAGCAGCGTAGGACTAGCGGCCTCCTACGAGCAGTACTTC

abundance: once
v_gene: TRBV6-2/TRBV6-3
d_gene: TRBD1
j_gene: TRBJ1-4
CDR3aa: CASSSADGTVKLFF
CDR3nt: TGTGCCAGCAGTTCCGCAGATGGGACAGTAAAACTGTTTTTT

abundance: few
v_gene: TRBV19
d_gene: NA
j_gene: TRBJ2-7
CDR3aa: CASSAFGGLGFEQYF
CDR3nt: TGTGCCAGTAGTGCTTTCGGCGGGTTAGGGTTCGAGCAGTACTTC

abundance: NA
v_gene: TRBV6-5
d_gene: NA
j_gene: TRBJ1-2
CDR3aa: CASSYSPFPGGYGYTF
CDR3nt: TGTGCCAGCAGTTACTCCCCCTTTCCAGGCGGCTATGGCTACACCTTC

abundance: few
v_gene: TRBV29-1
d_gene: NA
j_gene: TRBJ1-4
CDR3aa: CSVGEGIGKLFF
CDR3nt: TGCAGCGTTGGGGAGGGGATTGGGAAACTGTTTTTT

abundance: NA
v_gene: TRBV7-8
d_gene: TRBD1
j_gene: TRBJ1-1
CDR3aa: CASSDRVRTEAFF
CDR3nt: TGTGCCAGCAGCGACAGGGTACGCACTGAAGCTTTCTTT

abundance: NA
v_gene: TRBV6-5
d_gene: TRBD2
j_gene: TRBJ2-7
CDR3aa: CASKLGASGMYEQYF
CDR3nt: TGTGCCAGCAAGCTCGGGGCTAGCGGGATGTACGAGCAGTACTTC

abundance: NA
v_gene: TRBV28
d_gene: NA
j_gene: TRBJ1-5
CDR3aa: CASSPVRSNQPQHF
CDR3nt: TGTGCCAGCAGCCCCGTCAGGAGCAATCAGCCCCAGCATTTT

abundance: NA
v_gene: TRBV6-1
d_gene: NA
j_gene: TRBJ2-2
CDR3aa: CASSEVVVGTGELFF
CDR3nt: TGTGCCAGCAGTGAAGTAGTGGTGGGGACCGGGGAGCTGTTTTTT

abundance: NA
v_gene: TRBV9
d_gene: NA
j_gene: TRBJ2-3
CDR3aa: CASSVEVGSSTDTQYF
CDR3nt: TGTGCCAGCAGCGTAGAAGTCGGGTCGAGCACAGATACGCAGTATTTT

abundance: few
v_gene: TRBV7-2
d_gene: NA
j_gene: TRBJ1-2
CDR3aa: CASSLVWDNDGYTF
CDR3nt: TGTGCCAGCAGCTTAGTGTGGGACAATGACGGCTACACCTTC

abundance: NA
v_gene: TRBV2
d_gene: NA
j_gene: TRBJ1-5
CDR3aa: CASSEGSGDGPQHF
CDR3nt: TGTGCCAGCAGTGAAGGTTCGGGGGATGGTCCCCAGCATTTT

abundance: NA
v_gene: TRBV7-6
d_gene: TRBD1
j_gene: TRBJ1-1
CDR3aa: CASSLVPTGLNTEAFF
CDR3nt: TGTGCCAGCAGCTTAGTCCCGACAGGGTTGAACACTGAAGCTTTCTTT

abundance: NA
v_gene: TRBV5-4
d_gene: NA
j_gene: TRBJ2-1
CDR3aa: CASSLRRASYNEQFF
CDR3nt: TGTGCCAGCAGCTTGCGGCGAGCGTCCTACAATGAGCAGTTCTTC

abundance: NA
v_gene: TRBV6-5
d_gene: TRBD1
j_gene: TRBJ2-3
CDR3aa: CASSTQTGSPDTQYF
CDR3nt: TGTGCCAGCAGTACGCAGACAGGGTCCCCAGATACGCAGTATTTT

abundance: NA
v_gene: TRBV6-1
d_gene: TRBD1
j_gene: TRBJ1-1
CDR3aa: CASSVWAGGGLTEAFF
CDR3nt: TGTGCCAGCAGTGTTTGGGCAGGGGGAGGTTTAACTGAAGCTTTCTTT

abundance: NA
v_gene: TRBV6-5
d_gene: NA
j_gene: TRBJ2-1
CDR3aa: CASYVGIYNEQFF
CDR3nt: TGTGCCTCCTACGTCGGGATCTACAATGAGCAGTTCTTC

abundance: NA
v_gene: TRBV7-9
d_gene: NA
j_gene: TRBJ2-3
CDR3aa: CASSLRRGRVDTQYF
CDR3nt: TGTGCCAGCAGCTTACGTCGGGGGCGGGTGGATACGCAGTATTTT

abundance: NA
v_gene: TRBV2
d_gene: NA
j_gene: TRBJ2-7
CDR3aa: CASSAGYYEQYF
CDR3nt: TGTGCCAGCAGTGCAGGGTACTACGAGCAGTACTTC

abundance: NA
v_gene: TRBV20-1
d_gene: NA
j_gene: TRBJ2-3
CDR3aa: CSATYTDTQYF
CDR3nt: TGCAGTGCTACATACACAGATACGCAGTATTTT

abundance: NA
v_gene: TRBV29-1
d_gene: TRBD2
j_gene: TRBJ2-1
CDR3aa: CSVYQRELGNEQFF
CDR3nt: TGCAGCGTTTATCAGCGGGAGCTGGGGAATGAGCAGTTCTTC

abundance: NA
v_gene: TRBV30
d_gene: TRBD1
j_gene: TRBJ1-6
CDR3aa: CAWSVGTGRGSPLHF
CDR3nt: TGTGCCTGGAGTGTCGGGACAGGAAGGGGATCACCCCTCCACTTT

abundance: few
v_gene: TRBV4-3
d_gene: NA
j_gene: TRBJ1-5
CDR3aa: CASSQDEGTGQPQHF
CDR3nt: TGCGCCAGCAGCCAAGATGAGGGGACCGGTCAGCCCCAGCATTTT

abundance: NA
v_gene: TRBV5-6
d_gene: TRBD1
j_gene: TRBJ1-1
CDR3aa: CASSNVDRGNTEAFF
CDR3nt: TGTGCCAGCAGTAACGTGGACAGGGGGAACACTGAAGCTTTCTTT